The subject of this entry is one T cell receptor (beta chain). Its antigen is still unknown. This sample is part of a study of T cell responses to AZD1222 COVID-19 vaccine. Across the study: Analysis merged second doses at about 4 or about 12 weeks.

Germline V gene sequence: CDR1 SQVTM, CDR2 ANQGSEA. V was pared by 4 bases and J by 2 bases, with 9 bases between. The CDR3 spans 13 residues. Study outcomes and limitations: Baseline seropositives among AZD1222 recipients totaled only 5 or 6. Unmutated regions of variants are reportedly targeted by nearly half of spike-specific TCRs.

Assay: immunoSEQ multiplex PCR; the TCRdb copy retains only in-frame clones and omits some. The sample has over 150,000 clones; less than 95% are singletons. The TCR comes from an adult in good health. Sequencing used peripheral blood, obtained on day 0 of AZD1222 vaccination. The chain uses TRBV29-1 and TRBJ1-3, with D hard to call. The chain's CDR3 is CSVARGTGNTIYF. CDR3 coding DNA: TGCAGCGTTGCTCGGGGAACTGGAAACACCATATATTTT.